These 11 T cell receptor beta chains originate from one sample sequenced in a study of T cell repertoires in cytomegalovirus infection. A single record per CDR3 protein comes from TCRdb applying MiXCR to the reads. The sample records approximately 910,000 distinct CDR3 sequences, 30% to 40% being singletons. For these TCRs, the target antigens are not known. Sequenced here: cultured CD8+ T cells from PBMCs, sampled from culture after CMV antigen stimulation. These receptors all come from a human donor in good health (CMV status not recorded). Some clones in this sample may be carry-over from other donors' samples.

The V gene is TRBV5-4, the J gene TRBJ2-2, with D perhaps assigned TRBD1 or TRBD2 (5 bases each). This CDR3 region has 14 residues. Germline V gene data show CDR1 as SGHNT and CDR2 as YYREEE (reference sequence). Trimming stripped 3 bases from V and 6 bases from J, with 12 bases between. The CDR3 protein is CASSWDEKPGELFF. The CDR3 DNA is TGTGCCAGCAGCTGGGACGAAAAACCCGGGGAGCTGTTTTTT.

V and J are TRBV29-1 and TRBJ1-2; TRBD1 agrees at 10 bases. The ends lost 5 bases at V and 3 bases at J; junction bases unmatched: 6. This CDR3 has 14 residues. The germline CDR1 and CDR2 sequences are SQVTM and ANQGSEA. This chain's CDR3 is CSVLGQGGDYGYTF. The CDR3 DNA is TGCAGCGTTCTCGGACAGGGGGGAGACTATGGCTACACCTTC.

The sample holds a few counts of this clonotype. The chain carries TRBV12-3 or TRBV12-4 and TRBJ2-2, with 9 bases lining up with TRBD1. Losses at the gene ends were 4 bases for V and 7 bases for J; bases not matched to a gene: 13. The CDR3 spans 17 residues. The CDR3 sequence: CASSSPGYRGLIGELFF. The DNA of the CDR3 is TGTGCCAGCAGTTCCCCTGGGTACAGGGGGCTTATCGGGGAGCTGTTTTTT.

The chain joins TRBV28 to TRBJ1-1; TRBD1 aligns across 9 bases. V gave up 10 bases and J gave up 1 base; unmatched junction bases: 10. Germline CDR1 reads MDHEN; CDR2 reads SYDVKM. The CDR3 is made up of 15 amino acids. The CDR3 nucleotides read TGTGCCACCAATACCTGGGGACAGGGGAACACTGAAGCTTTCTTT. Translation gives CATNTWGQGNTEAFF. The variable domain in full, with the rest retrieved from reference TRBV28 and TRBJ1-1, is DVKVTQSSRYLVKRTGEKVFLECVQDMDHENMFWYRQDPGLGLRLIYFSYDVKMKEKGDIPEGYSVSREKKERFSLILESASTNQTSMYLCATNTWGQGNTEAFFGQGTRLTVV.

This chain links TRBV29-1 with TRBJ2-4, with D hard to call. V shed 1 base and J shed 1 base, with 2 bases lying between them. This CDR3 comprises 12 residues. Germline V CDR1 and CDR2: SQVTM, ANQGSEA. The CDR3 nucleotides are TGCAGCGTTGAAGTGGCCAAAAACATTCAGTACTTC. Encoded protein: CSVEVAKNIQYF. Full variable domain (remainder filled in from reference TRBV29-1 and TRBJ2-4): SAVISQKPSRDICQRGTSLTIQCQVDSQVTMMFWYRQQPGQSLTLIATANQGSEATYESGFVIDKFPISRPNLTFSTLTVSNMSPEDSSIYLCSVEVAKNIQYFGAGTRLSVL.

V usage is TRBV27 and J usage is TRBJ2-1; TRBD2 is a possible D gene (5 bases). V dropped 7 bases and J dropped 10 bases, with 14 bases sitting between them. Germline lookup yields CDR1 MNHEY and CDR2 SMNVEV (reference sequence). The CDR3 spans 12 residues. The CDR3 bases are TGTGCCAGCATAGGACTCCGGGGAGAGCAGTTCTTC. Protein product: CASIGLRGEQFF.

The sample holds a few counts of this clonotype. The junction shows a germline mismatch at one end, possibly a read error. The chain has TRBV12-3 or TRBV12-4 and TRBJ1-1, with D possibly matching TRBD1 (5 bases). The CDR3 length is 11 residues. As DNA, the CDR3 is TGTGTCAGCAGTTTAGGGGCAGAAGCTTTCTTT. It yields the protein CVSSLGAEAFF.

This clonotype was detected a few times. This chain connects TRBV6-6 to TRBJ1-4, with TRBD1 as a possible D gene (6 bases). The CDR3 contains 11 residues. Germline V gene sequence: CDR1 MNHNY, CDR2 SVGAGI (reference sequence). V was pared by 8 bases and J by 8 bases, with 9 bases between. The DNA of the CDR3 is TGTGCCAGCGAGGGGGACGAAAAACTGTTTTTT. It is translated as CASEGDEKLFF.

The chain combines TRBV12-3 or TRBV12-4 with TRBJ1-1; the match to TRBD1 covers 8 bases. This CDR3 has 15 amino acids. Losses at the gene ends were 11 bases for V and 0 bases for J; bases not matched to a gene: 11. The chain's CDR3 is CAVSIGQGLNTEAFF. As DNA, the CDR3 is TGTGCCGTCTCTATCGGACAGGGCTTGAACACTGAAGCTTTCTTT.

Note on this clonotype: Mismatch with germline at one junction end may stem from a read error. The chain combines TRBV7-6 with TRBJ2-3; no definite D call. This CDR3 has 13 residues. Germline-derived CDR1 and CDR2 are SGHVS and FNYEAQ. The CDR3 sequence is CASSLEKWDTQYF. The CDR3 DNA reads as TGTGCTAGCAGCTTAGAGAAGTGGGATACGCAGTATTTT.

This chain uses TRBV5-1 with TRBJ1-1, with 7 bases matching TRBD1. The junction had 3 bases not matched to a gene; V was cut back by 0 bases and J by 1 base. From germline, CDR1 is SGHRS and CDR2 YFSETQ. The CDR3 runs to 15 residues. CDR3 sequence: CASSLGGTENTEAFF. The DNA for the CDR3 is TGCGCCAGCAGCTTGGGGGGGACAGAGAACACTGAAGCTTTCTTT.